Below, 6 T cell receptor beta chains from the same sample are listed, as sequenced in a study of blood T cell repertoires in COVID-19. The assay was immunoSEQ multiplex PCR, and TCRdb's table has in-frame clones only and misses some. The top ten clones hold approximately 6.1% of a sample with around 140,000 clones, 75% to 90% of them seen once. Sequencing was performed on peripheral blood. All receptors derive from an older man with acute or convalescent COVID-19.

DNA for the CDR3: TGTGCCAGCAGCGTAGGTCGGACTAGCGGCACAGATACGCAGTATTTT. Translating it yields CASSVGRTSGTDTQYF. The chain employs TRBV9 and TRBJ2-3; 9 bases agree with TRBD2. Germline-derived CDR1 and CDR2 are SGDLS and YYNGEE. The CDR3 extends over 16 amino acids. V lost 0 bases and J lost 1; bases outside the gene matches: 3.

This clone has a single count. Relative to the germline gene, one junction end is altered; a read error may explain this. The chain is built from TRBV12-3 or TRBV12-4 and TRBJ2-7, with D possibly matching TRBD1 (5 bases). The CDR3 totals 13 residues. CDR3 in DNA: TGTGCCAGCAGTGCAGGGCTCTCCTCCGAGCAGTACTTC. Translating gives CASSAGLSSEQYF.

The chain has TRBV27 and TRBJ2-4; no clear D. Trimming removed 3 bases at V and 0 bases at J, with 9 bases between. CDR1 and CDR2 from the germline V gene are MNHEY and SMNVEV (reference sequence). The CDR3 covers 15 residues. The CDR3 loop is CASSFWSLAKNIQYF. The CDR3 coding sequence is TGTGCCAGCAGTTTTTGGAGTTTAGCCAAAAACATTCAGTACTTC.

The rearrangement uses TRBV3-1 (or the pseudogene TRBV3-2) and TRBJ1-3; TRBD1 might be the D (5 bases). V lost 4 bases to trimming and J lost 5 bases, with 12 bases between them. The CDR3 covers 14 residues. The V gene's germline CDR1 is LGHDT and CDR2 YNNKEL (reference sequence). The CDR3 nucleotides read TGTGCCAGCAGCCTATCCGGGGGAAGAAACACCATATATTTT. It translates to CASSLSGGRNTIYF.

The rearrangement uses TRBV5-4 and TRBJ2-3; D might be TRBD2 (6 bases). Trimming took off 10 bases at V and 5 bases at J, with 20 bases between the two ends. Germline loops: CDR1 SGHNT, CDR2 YYREEE (reference sequence). The CDR3 has 14 residues. The CDR3 sequence is CAGGREPRGDTQYF. The CDR3 DNA sequence: TGTGCCGGAGGGCGGGAACCTAGAGGAGATACGCAGTATTTT.

This clone was seen a handful of times. The V gene is TRBV4-1, the J gene TRBJ2-5; possible D gene TRBD1, 5 bases. The CDR3 length is 16 residues. Germline V gives CDR1 MGHRA, CDR2 YSYEKL. V was pared by 0 bases and J by 5 bases, with 16 bases between. The CDR3, as DNA: TGCGCCAGCAGCCAAGAATCCCAGGGAATATCGGAGACCCAGTACTTC. Its protein is CASSQESQGISETQYF.